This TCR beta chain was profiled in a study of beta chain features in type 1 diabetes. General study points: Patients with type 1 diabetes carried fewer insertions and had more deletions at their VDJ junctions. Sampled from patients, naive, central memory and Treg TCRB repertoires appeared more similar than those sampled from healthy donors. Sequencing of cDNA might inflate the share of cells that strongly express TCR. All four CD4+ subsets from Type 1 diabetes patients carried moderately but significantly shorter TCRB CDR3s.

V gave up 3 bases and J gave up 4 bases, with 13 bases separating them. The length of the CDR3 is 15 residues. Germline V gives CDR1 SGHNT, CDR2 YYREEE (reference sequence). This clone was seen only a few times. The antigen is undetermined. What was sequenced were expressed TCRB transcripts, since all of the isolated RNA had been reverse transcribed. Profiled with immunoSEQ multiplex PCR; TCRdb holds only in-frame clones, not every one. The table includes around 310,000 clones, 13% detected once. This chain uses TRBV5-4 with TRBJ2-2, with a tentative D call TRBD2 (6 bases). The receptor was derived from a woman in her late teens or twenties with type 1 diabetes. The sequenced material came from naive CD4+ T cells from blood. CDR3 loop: CASSSEGLFTGELFF. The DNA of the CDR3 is TGTGCCAGCAGCTCCGAGGGACTTTTCACCGGGGAGCTGTTTTTT.